This T cell receptor (beta chain) was sequenced during a study of blood T cell repertoires in COVID-19. A remark on this clone: Other nucleotide sequences in the sample specify the same CDR3.

In the original analysis: The assay estimated nucleated cells by amplifying reference gene primers. Sequencing was performed with immunoSEQ multiplex PCR; in TCRdb, only in-frame clones are kept and a portion is missing. Clone size and V and J calls were adopted from that table, with D and trimming inferred from the DNA. The sample carries 250,000 to 300,000 clones, under 90% recorded once. Between the trimmed V and J ends, which lost 1 base and 0 bases, there was a span of 4 bases. Germline lookup yields CDR1 SGHRS and CDR2 YFSETQ. The CDR3 totals 13 residues. The clonotype comes from a woman aged 25 to 39 with COVID-19, enrolled during active disease. Sequencing was carried out using peripheral blood. The rearrangement links TRBV5-1 to TRBJ1-2; no reliable D call. For the CDR3, the DNA is TGCGCCAGCAGCTTGCGTGCTAACTATGGCTACACCTTC. Encoded protein: CASSLRANYGYTF. Filled out from reference TRBV5-1 and TRBJ1-2, the complete variable domain reads KAGVTQTPRYLIKTRGQQVTLSCSPISGHRSVSWYQQTPGQGLQFLFEYFSETQRNKGNFPGRFSGRQFSNSRSEMNVSTLELGDSALYLCASSLRANYGYTFGSGTRLTVV.